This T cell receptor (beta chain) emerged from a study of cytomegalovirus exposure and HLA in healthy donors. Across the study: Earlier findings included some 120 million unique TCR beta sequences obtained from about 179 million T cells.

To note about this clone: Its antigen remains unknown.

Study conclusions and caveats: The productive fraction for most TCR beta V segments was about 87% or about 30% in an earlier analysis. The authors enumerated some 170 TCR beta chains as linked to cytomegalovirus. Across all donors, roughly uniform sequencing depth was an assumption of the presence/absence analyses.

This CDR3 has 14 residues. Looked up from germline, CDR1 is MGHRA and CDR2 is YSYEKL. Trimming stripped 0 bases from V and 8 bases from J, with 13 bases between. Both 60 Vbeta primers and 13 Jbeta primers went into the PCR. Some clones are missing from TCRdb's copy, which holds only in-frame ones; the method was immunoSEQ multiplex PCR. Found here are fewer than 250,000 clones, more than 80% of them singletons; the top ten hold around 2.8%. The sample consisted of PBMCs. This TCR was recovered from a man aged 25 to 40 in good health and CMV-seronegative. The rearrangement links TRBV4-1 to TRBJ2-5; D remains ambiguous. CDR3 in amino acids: CASSQDLALNTQYF. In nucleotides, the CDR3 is TGCGCCAGCAGCCAAGATTTAGCACTGAATACCCAGTACTTC.